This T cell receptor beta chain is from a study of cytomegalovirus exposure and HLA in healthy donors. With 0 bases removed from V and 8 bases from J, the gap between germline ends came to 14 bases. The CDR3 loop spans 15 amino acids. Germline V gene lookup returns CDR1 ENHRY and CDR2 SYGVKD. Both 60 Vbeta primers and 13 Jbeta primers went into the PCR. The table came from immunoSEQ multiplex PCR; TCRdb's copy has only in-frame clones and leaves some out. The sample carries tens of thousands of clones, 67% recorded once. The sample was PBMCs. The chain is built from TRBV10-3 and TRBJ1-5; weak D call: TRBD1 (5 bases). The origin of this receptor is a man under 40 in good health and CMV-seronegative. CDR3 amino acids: CAISESTAGWEPQHF. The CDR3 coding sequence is TGTGCCATCAGTGAGTCGACTGCAGGGTGGGAGCCCCAGCATTTT.